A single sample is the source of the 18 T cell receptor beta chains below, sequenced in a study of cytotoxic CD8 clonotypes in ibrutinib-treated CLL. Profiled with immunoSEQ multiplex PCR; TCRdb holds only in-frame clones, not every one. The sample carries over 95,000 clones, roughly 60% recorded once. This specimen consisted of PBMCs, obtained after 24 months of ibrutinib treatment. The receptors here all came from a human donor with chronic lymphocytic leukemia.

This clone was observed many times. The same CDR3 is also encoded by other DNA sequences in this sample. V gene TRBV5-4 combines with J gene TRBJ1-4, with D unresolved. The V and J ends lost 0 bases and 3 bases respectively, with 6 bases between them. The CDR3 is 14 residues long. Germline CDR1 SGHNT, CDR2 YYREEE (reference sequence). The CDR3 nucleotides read TGTGCCAGCAGCTTGGGGGGTTCTAATGAAAAACTGTTTTTT. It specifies CASSLGGSNEKLFF.

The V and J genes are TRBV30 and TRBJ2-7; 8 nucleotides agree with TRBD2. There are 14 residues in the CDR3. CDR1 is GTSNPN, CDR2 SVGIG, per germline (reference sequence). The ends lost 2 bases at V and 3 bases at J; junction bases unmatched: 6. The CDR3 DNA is TGTGCCTGGAGTCCCCGGGGGGGTCACTACGAGCAGTACTTC. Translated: CAWSPRGGHYEQYF. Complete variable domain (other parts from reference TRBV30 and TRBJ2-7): SQTIHQWPATLVQPVGSPLSLECTVEGTSNPNLYWYRQAAGRGLQLLFYSVGIGQISSEVPQNLSASRPQDRQFILSSKKLLLSDSGFYLCAWSPRGGHYEQYFGPGTRLTVT.

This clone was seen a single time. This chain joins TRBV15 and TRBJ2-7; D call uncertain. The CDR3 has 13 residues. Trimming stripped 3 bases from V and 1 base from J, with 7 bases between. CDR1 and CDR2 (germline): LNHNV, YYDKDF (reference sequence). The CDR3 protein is CATSSVGSYEQYF. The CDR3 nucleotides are TGTGCCACCAGCAGTGTCGGGTCCTACGAGCAGTACTTC.

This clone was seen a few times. DNA for the CDR3: TGCGCCAGCAGCTTGGTAGCGGGGGGCGTAACAGATACGCAGTATTTT. It is translated as CASSLVAGGVTDTQYF. This chain connects TRBV5-1 to TRBJ2-3; TRBD2 matches at 10 bases. CDR1 is SGHRS, CDR2 YFSETQ, per germline. The ends lost 0 bases at V and 3 bases at J; junction bases unmatched: 4. The CDR3 length is 16 residues.

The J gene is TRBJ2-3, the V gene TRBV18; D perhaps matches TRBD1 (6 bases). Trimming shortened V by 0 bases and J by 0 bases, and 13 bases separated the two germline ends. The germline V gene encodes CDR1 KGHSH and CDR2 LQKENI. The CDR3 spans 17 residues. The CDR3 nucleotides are TGTGCCAGCTCACCACCAGGGGGAGACACTAGCACAGATACGCAGTATTTT. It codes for CASSPPGGDTSTDTQYF.

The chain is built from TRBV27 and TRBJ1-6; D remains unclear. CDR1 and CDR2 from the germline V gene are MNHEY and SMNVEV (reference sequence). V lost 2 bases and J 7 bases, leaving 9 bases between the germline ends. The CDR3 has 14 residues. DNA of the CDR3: TGTGCCAGCAGTTTACTGGACCAAAATTCACCCCTCCACTTT. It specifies CASSLLDQNSPLHF.

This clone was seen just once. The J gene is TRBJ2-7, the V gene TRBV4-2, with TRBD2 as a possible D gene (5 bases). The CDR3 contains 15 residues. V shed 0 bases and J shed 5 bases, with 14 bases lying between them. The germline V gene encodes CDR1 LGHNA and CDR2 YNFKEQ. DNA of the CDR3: TGTGCCAGCAGCCAAGATGAGGGTTGGGTCGACGAGCAGTACTTC. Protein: CASSQDEGWVDEQYF.

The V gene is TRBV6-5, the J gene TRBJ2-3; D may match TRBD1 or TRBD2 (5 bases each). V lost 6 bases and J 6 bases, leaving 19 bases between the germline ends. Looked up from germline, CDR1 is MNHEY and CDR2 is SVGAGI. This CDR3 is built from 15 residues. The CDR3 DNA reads TGTGCCAGCAGCCGGGGCGGAGTTTACGTGGATACGCAGTATTTT. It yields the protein CASSRGGVYVDTQYF.

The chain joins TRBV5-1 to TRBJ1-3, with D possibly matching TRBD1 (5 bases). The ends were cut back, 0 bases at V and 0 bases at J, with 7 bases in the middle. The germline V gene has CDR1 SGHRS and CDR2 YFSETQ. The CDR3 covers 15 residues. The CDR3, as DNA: TGCGCCAGCAGCTTGGGACAGAGCTCTGGAAACACCATATATTTT. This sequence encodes CASSLGQSSGNTIYF.

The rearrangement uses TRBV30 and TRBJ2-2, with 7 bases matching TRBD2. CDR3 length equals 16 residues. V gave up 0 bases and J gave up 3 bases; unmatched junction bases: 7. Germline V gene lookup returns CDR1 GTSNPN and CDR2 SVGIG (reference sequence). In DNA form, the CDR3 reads TGTGCCTGGAGTGTTGCCCGGAGCGGGGACACCGGGGAGCTGTTTTTT. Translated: CAWSVARSGDTGELFF.

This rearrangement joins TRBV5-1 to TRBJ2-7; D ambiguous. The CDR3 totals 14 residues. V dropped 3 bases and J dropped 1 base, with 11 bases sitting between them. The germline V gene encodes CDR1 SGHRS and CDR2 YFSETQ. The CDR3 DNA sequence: TGCGCCAGCAGCTATAACACCATTTCCTACGAGCAGTACTTC. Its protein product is CASSYNTISYEQYF.

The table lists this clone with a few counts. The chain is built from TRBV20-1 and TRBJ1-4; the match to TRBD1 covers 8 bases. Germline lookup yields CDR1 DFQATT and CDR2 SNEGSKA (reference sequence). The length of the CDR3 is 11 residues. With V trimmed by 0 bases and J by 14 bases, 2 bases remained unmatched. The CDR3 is CSARDNRGLFF. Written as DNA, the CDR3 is TGCAGTGCTAGAGACAACAGGGGGCTGTTTTTT.

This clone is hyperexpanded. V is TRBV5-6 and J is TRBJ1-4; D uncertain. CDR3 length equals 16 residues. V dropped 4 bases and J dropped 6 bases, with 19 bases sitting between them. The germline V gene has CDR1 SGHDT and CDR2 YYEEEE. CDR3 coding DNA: TGTGCCAGCAGCAGGGCAGGCGGTGGGGAAGATGAAAAACTGTTTTTT. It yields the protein CASSRAGGGEDEKLFF.

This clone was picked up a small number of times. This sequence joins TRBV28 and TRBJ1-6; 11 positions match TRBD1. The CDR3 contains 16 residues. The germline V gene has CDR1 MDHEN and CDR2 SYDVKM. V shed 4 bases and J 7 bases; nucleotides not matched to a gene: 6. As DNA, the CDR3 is TGTGCCAGCAGTTCCCAGGACAGGGGGCAGAATTCACCCCTCCACTTT. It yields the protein CASSSQDRGQNSPLHF.

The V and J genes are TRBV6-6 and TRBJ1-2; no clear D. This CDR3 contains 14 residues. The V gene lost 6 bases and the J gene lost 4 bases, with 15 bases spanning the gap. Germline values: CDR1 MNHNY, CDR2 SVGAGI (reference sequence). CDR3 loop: CASSWAGSGYGYTF. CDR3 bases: TGTGCCAGCAGCTGGGCAGGCTCCGGCTATGGCTACACCTTC.

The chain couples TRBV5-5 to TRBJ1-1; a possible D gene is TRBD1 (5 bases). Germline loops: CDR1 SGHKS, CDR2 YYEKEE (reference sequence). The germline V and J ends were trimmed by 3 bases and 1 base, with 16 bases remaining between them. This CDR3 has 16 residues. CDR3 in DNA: TGTGCCAGCAGCTGGGCGTGGGGCGGGGCGAACACTGAAGCTTTCTTT. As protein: CASSWAWGGANTEAFF.

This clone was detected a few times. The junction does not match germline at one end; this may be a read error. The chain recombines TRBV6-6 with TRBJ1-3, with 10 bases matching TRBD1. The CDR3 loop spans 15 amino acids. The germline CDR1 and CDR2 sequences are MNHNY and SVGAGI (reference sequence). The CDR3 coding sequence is TGTGCCAGCAGTTCTCCGGGACAGGGGTTTCTTCGGGCCGATTTT. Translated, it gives CASSSPGQGFLRADF.

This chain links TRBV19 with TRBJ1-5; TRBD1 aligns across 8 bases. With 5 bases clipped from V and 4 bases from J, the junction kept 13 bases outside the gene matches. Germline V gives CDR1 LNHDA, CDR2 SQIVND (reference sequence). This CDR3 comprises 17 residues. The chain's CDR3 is CASSPRTGSAENQPQHF. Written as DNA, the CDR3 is TGTGCCAGTAGTCCAAGGACAGGGAGCGCCGAGAATCAGCCCCAGCATTTT.